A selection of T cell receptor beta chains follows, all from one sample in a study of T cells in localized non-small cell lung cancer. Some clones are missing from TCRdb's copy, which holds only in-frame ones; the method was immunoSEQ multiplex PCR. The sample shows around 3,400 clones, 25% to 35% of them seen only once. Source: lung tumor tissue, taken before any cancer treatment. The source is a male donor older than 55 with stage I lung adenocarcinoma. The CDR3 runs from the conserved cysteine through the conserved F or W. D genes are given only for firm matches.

CDR3: CASSGGTATYEQYF; V: TRBV11-3; D: NA; J: TRBJ2-7; length: 14
CDR3: CASSRGLGTLGGDTQYF; V: TRBV19; D: NA; J: TRBJ2-3; length: 17
CDR3: CASSQGQGWTGELFF; V: TRBV18; D: TRBD1; J: TRBJ2-2; length: 15
CDR3: CASNPQGPGTGTQYF; V: TRBV11-3; D: NA; J: TRBJ2-3; length: 15
CDR3: CASSPLGETGQGTQYF; V: TRBV11-3; D: TRBD1; J: TRBJ2-3; length: 16
CDR3: CASSFFTGGREQYF; V: TRBV11-3; D: TRBD1; J: TRBJ2-7; length: 14
CDR3: CASSPGTAYNEQFF; V: TRBV5-1; D: TRBD1; J: TRBJ2-1; length: 14
CDR3: CASRLWDSPLHF; V: TRBV6-8; D: NA; J: TRBJ1-6; length: 12
CDR3: CASSEPGAAAYGYTF; V: TRBV6-8; D: NA; J: TRBJ1-2; length: 15
CDR3: CATANREGGNTIYF; V: TRBV15; D: NA; J: TRBJ1-3; length: 14
CDR3: CASSFGTGSSGNTIYF; V: TRBV11-3; D: TRBD1; J: TRBJ1-3; length: 16